This is a list of T cell receptor beta chains from one sample in a study of shared clonotypes between healthy human individuals. Profiling relied on immunoSEQ multiplex PCR, and the TCRdb table lists in-frame clones only, not all of them. Of 450,000 to 500,000 clones listed, around 73% are singletons. Sequencing used PBMCs. The receptor source for this set is a woman between 40 and 55 years old in good health. Some clones in this sample may be carry-over from other donors' samples. CDR3s include the opening cysteine and the closing phenylalanine or tryptophan. Fields, in order: V gene, CDR3 protein.

v_gene: TRBV18; CDR3aa: CASSPPFGSYNEQFF
v_gene: TRBV27; CDR3aa: CASSLFASKRTQYF
v_gene: TRBV5-4; CDR3aa: CASSKDRLTASEQYF
v_gene: TRBV6-4; CDR3aa: CASRGLAGGTYEQYF
v_gene: TRBV7-2; CDR3aa: CASSLELAGPRYF
v_gene: TRBV9; CDR3aa: CASSPSGAYNEQFF
v_gene: TRBV5-1; CDR3aa: CASSLVTSSGRPPQETQYF
v_gene: TRBV28; CDR3aa: CATEEGTEAFF
v_gene: TRBV6-1; CDR3aa: CASSEALGGLMGEAFF
v_gene: TRBV15; CDR3aa: CATSRDDTEAFF
v_gene: TRBV11-2; CDR3aa: CASSSRGITGYEQYF
v_gene: TRBV30; CDR3aa: CAWSVLTGNYGYTF
v_gene: TRBV7-8; CDR3aa: CASSLLRDGETQYF
v_gene: TRBV28; CDR3aa: CASSPPRANYGYTF
v_gene: TRBV28; CDR3aa: CASSFLSGNGNQPQHF
v_gene: TRBV28; CDR3aa: CASSPSGKNTDTQYF
v_gene: TRBV5-4; CDR3aa: CASSLAGGPSYEQYF
v_gene: TRBV11-3; CDR3aa: CASSLDRNTGELFF
v_gene: TRBV5-1; CDR3aa: CASSLAFRTGGGGKLFF
v_gene: TRBV13; CDR3aa: CASSLRGRGNQETQYF
v_gene: TRBV7-9; CDR3aa: CASSLAGFYEQYF
v_gene: TRBV7-9; CDR3aa: CASRPGTGYTQYF
v_gene: TRBV25-1; CDR3aa: CASLGQGNGYTF
v_gene: TRBV15; CDR3aa: CATSRAGTGGNEQFF
v_gene: TRBV7-2; CDR3aa: CASSPWTGGNIQYF